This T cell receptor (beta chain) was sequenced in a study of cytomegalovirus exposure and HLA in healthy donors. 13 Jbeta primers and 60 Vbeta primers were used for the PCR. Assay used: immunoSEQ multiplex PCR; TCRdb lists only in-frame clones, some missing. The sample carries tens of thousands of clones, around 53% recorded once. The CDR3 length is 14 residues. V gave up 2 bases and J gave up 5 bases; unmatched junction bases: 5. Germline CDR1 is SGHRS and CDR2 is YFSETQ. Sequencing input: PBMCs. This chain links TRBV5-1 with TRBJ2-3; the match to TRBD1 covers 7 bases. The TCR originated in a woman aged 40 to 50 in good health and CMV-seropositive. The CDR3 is CASSFGTAEDTQYF. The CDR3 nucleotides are TGCGCCAGCAGCTTTGGGACAGCAGAAGATACGCAGTATTTT. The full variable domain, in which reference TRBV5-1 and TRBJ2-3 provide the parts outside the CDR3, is KAGVTQTPRYLIKTRGQQVTLSCSPISGHRSVSWYQQTPGQGLQFLFEYFSETQRNKGNFPGRFSGRQFSNSRSEMNVSTLELGDSALYLCASSFGTAEDTQYFGPGTRLTVL.